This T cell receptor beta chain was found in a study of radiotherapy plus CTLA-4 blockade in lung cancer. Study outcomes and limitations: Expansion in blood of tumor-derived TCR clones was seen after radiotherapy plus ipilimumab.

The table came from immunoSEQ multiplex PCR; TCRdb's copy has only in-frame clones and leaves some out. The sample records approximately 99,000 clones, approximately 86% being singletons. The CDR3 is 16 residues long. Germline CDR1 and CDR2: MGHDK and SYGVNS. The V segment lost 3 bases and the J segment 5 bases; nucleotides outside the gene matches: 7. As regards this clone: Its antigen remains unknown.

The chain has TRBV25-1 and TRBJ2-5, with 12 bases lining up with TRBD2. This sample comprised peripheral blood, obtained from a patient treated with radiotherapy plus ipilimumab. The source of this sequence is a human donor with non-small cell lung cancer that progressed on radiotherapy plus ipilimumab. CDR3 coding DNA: TGTGCCAGCAGTGACAGACTAGCGGGAGTCAGCGAGACCCAGTACTTC. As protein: CASSDRLAGVSETQYF.